The 11 T cell receptor beta chains below were found in one sample sequenced in a study of OX40 agonist ivuxolimab in advanced cancers. Receptor libraries were prepared by the immunoSEQ multiplex PCR assay. TCRdb stores this immuneACCESS table with in-frame sequences only. Part of the clones is absent; in the studies checked, under half of the shortfall reflects unresolved V genes, and no reason is known for the rest. This sample is represented by some 69,000 clones; about 93% of them were singletons. The biggest ten clones account for roughly 0.55% of the sample. Sequenced material: CD4+ or CD8+ T cells sorted from blood, taken in a trial of the OX40 agonist ivuxolimab. These receptors all stem from an adult with an advanced solid tumor such as melanoma, head and neck, liver or kidney cancer.

This chain connects TRBV4-3 to TRBJ2-3, with TRBD2 matching 10 bases. The CDR3 is made up of 15 amino acids. Germline loops: CDR1 LGHNA, CDR2 YSLEER. The ends lost 3 bases at V and 2 bases at J; junction bases unmatched: 2. In DNA, the CDR3 is TGCGCCAGCAGCCACACTAGCGGGACCACAGATACGCAGTATTTT. Protein sequence: CASSHTSGTTDTQYF.

The rearrangement joins TRBV10-3 to TRBJ1-5; weak D call: TRBD1 (5 bases). This CDR3 comprises 14 residues. Trimming shortened V by 5 bases and J by 5 bases, and 13 bases separated the two germline ends. CDR1 is ENHRY, CDR2 SYGVKD, per germline. CDR3 in amino acids: CAISPGTSDQPQHF. CDR3 DNA sequence: TGTGCCATCAGTCCCGGGACTTCTGATCAGCCCCAGCATTTT.

V and J are TRBV6-6 and TRBJ1-2; TRBD1 matches 10 bases. Germline CDR1 reads MNHNY; CDR2 reads SVGAGI (reference sequence). The CDR3 has 15 amino acids. J lost 7 bases, V lost 6 bases, and 11 bases had no gene match. The DNA of the CDR3 is TGTGCCAGCAGCTCTCCGGGACAGGGGAAGAGTGGCTACACCTTC. It encodes CASSSPGQGKSGYTF.

The chain joins TRBV2 to TRBJ1-1; 7 bases align to TRBD1. Per germline, CDR1 SNHLY and CDR2 FYNNEI. Losses at the gene ends were 6 bases for V and 5 bases for J; bases not matched to a gene: 12. The CDR3 runs 15 residues. The CDR3 loop is CASRTGARQGTEAFF. CDR3 sequence (DNA): TGTGCCAGCAGAACAGGGGCCCGGCAGGGTACTGAAGCTTTCTTT. The full variable domain, rest sourced from reference TRBV2 and TRBJ1-1, is EPEVTQTPSHQVTQMGQEVILRCVPISNHLYFYWYRQILGQKVEFLVSFYNNEISEKSEIFDDQFSVERPDGSNFTLKIRSTKLEDSAMYFCASRTGARQGTEAFFGQGTRLTVV.

The chain has TRBV4-1 and TRBJ1-4; D is uncertain. The CDR3 extends over 16 amino acids. V lost 3 bases to trimming and J lost 7 bases, with 18 bases between them. Germline-derived CDR1 and CDR2 are MGHRA and YSYEKL. CDR3 sequence: CASSQRSTEDPEKLFF. For the CDR3, the DNA is TGCGCCAGCAGCCAGAGAAGCACAGAGGACCCTGAAAAACTGTTTTTT.

This sequence joins TRBV10-3 and TRBJ2-3, with no clear D. V was pared by 0 bases and J by 12 bases, with 13 bases between. The CDR3 has 13 residues. CDR1 is ENHRY and CDR2 is SYGVKD in the germline V gene. The CDR3 DNA reads TGTGCCATCAGTGAGTCGAATCGGAATGAACAGTATTTT. The encoded protein is CAISESNRNEQYF.

The CDR3 loop reads CASSVDHYNEQFF. The CDR3 DNA follows: TGTGCCAGCAGTGTGGACCACTACAATGAGCAGTTCTTC. This sequence joins TRBV6-4 and TRBJ2-1; D call uncertain. The V gene lost 4 bases and the J gene lost 3 bases, with 7 bases spanning the gap. The CDR3 contains 13 residues. The V gene's germline CDR1 is MRHNA and CDR2 SNTAGT.

This chain uses TRBV14 with TRBJ2-2; no definite D call. From germline, CDR1 is SGHDN and CDR2 FVKESK. V was shortened by 4 bases and J by 13 bases, with 22 bases between the two germline ends. The CDR3 has 15 amino acids. The CDR3 is CASSRVDSKEYVLFF. The DNA of the CDR3 is TGTGCCAGCAGCCGAGTAGATAGCAAAGAGTATGTGCTGTTTTTT. Together with reference TRBV14 and TRBJ2-2, the CDR3 gives the full variable domain: EAGVTQFPSHSVIEKGQTVTLRCDPISGHDNLYWYRRVMGKEIKFLLHFVKESKQDESGMPNNRFLAERTGGTYSTLKVQPAELEDSGVYFCASSRVDSKEYVLFFGEGSRLTVL.

The CDR3 spells CASSYGAQGRSNIQYF. As DNA, the CDR3 is TGTGCCAGCAGTTACGGGGCACAGGGTCGGTCGAACATTCAGTACTTC. This chain uses TRBV6-6 with TRBJ2-4; TRBD1 is a possible D gene (6 bases). The V gene lost 2 bases and the J gene lost 7 bases, with 18 bases spanning the gap. There are 16 residues in the CDR3. Germline values: CDR1 MNHNY, CDR2 SVGAGI (reference sequence).

CDR3 sequence (DNA): TGTGCCAGCAGCACTGGACTAGCGTACTCCTACGAGCAGTACTTC. Translation gives CASSTGLAYSYEQYF. J is TRBJ2-7 and V is TRBV7-8, with 9 bases that match TRBD2. This CDR3 has 15 amino acids. J was trimmed by 0 bases and V by 5 bases; bases with no gene match: 5. CDR1 is SGHVS, CDR2 FQNEAQ, per germline.

V gene TRBV6-1 combines with J gene TRBJ1-4; D uncertain. V was pared by 3 bases and J by 0 bases, with 5 bases between. CDR1 and CDR2 from the germline V gene are MNHNS and SASEGT. The CDR3 sequence is 14 residues long. CDR3 sequence (DNA): TGTGCCAGCAGTGAGTACACAACTAATGAAAAACTGTTTTTT. It codes for CASSEYTTNEKLFF.